The next 20 T cell receptor beta chains were all read from a single sample in a study of T cells expressing NK-cell markers. From its re-call of the 5' RACE reads, TCRdb lists each CDR3 protein once, without DNA. This sample contains about 380,000 distinct CDR3 sequences. Specimen: blood T cells: a sorted CD56 or NKG2C T cell subset, CD4+ or CD8+ T cells, or bulk PBMC T cells (not recorded which). These receptor sequences come from a man between 18 and 69 years old in good health.

The chain links TRBV20-1 to TRBJ1-5; without DNA, the TCRdb call of TRBD1 cannot be checked. Germline V gives CDR1 DFQATT, CDR2 SNEGSKA (reference sequence). The CDR3 covers 15 residues. The CDR3 loop reads CSARDRWGGNQPQHF.

The rearrangement joins TRBV7-2 to TRBJ2-3; TCRdb returns TRBD2, unconfirmable since there is no DNA. The CDR3 is 16 amino acids. Germline V gene sequence: CDR1 SGHTA, CDR2 FQGNSA. The CDR3 loop reads CASSWRGGHEVDTQYF. The full variable domain, completed using reference TRBV7-2 and TRBJ2-3, is GAGVSQSPSNKVTEKGKDVELRCDPISGHTALYWYRQSLGQGLEFLIYFQGNSAPDKSGLPSDRFSAERTGGSVSTLTIQRTQQEDSAVYLCASSWRGGHEVDTQYFGPGTRLTVL.

The chain joins TRBV4-2 to TRBJ2-1; TCRdb's assignment of TRBD2 cannot be checked, as there is no DNA. In germline, CDR1 is LGHNA, CDR2 YNFKEQ. This CDR3 is built from 14 residues. The CDR3 protein is CASSQDVAVGEQFF.

The V gene is TRBV14, the J gene TRBJ2-3. The CDR3 loop spans 13 amino acids. Looked up from germline, CDR1 is SGHDN and CDR2 is FVKESK. The CDR3 reads CASSQELGGTQYF. Combining the CDR3 with reference TRBV14 and TRBJ2-3 gives the whole variable domain EAGVTQFPSHSVIEKGQTVTLRCDPISGHDNLYWYRRVMGKEIKFLLHFVKESKQDESGMPNNRFLAERTGGTYSTLKVQPAELEDSGVYFCASSQELGGTQYFGPGTRLTVL.

V and J are TRBV11-1 and TRBJ2-1; checking the TCRdb D call of TRBD2 is not possible without DNA. This CDR3 spans 18 amino acids. Looked up from germline, CDR1 is SGHAT and CDR2 is FQDESV (reference sequence). This chain's CDR3 is CASSSRASGVVGYNEQFF.

The gene calls are TRBV5-1 and TRBJ2-1; lacking DNA, the TRBD1 call made by TCRdb goes unchecked. This CDR3 has 13 amino acids. Germline V gives CDR1 SGHRS, CDR2 YFSETQ. The CDR3 sequence is CASSEGGANEQFF.

This chain connects TRBV7-8 to TRBJ1-1; TCRdb calls TRBD1, which cannot be checked without DNA. Germline V lookup: CDR1 SGHVS, CDR2 FQNEAQ. This CDR3 region has 13 residues. The CDR3 loop reads CASSPTANTEAFF.

The chain employs TRBV6-5 and TRBJ2-3; with no DNA, the TCRdb D assignment of TRBD2 cannot be verified. From germline, CDR1 is MNHEY and CDR2 SVGAGI. The CDR3 has 19 amino acids. The CDR3 is CASSYYVGSGSSSTDTQYF.

The chain is built from TRBV5-4 and TRBJ2-3; TCRdb's assignment of TRBD2 cannot be checked, as there is no DNA. Germline V lookup: CDR1 SGHNT, CDR2 YYREEE (reference sequence). CDR3 length: 16 residues. This chain's CDR3 is CASSPGAGGTTDTQYF. The variable domain in full, completed from reference TRBV5-4 and TRBJ2-3, reads ETGVTQSPTHLIKTRGQQVTLRCSSQSGHNTVSWYQQALGQGPQFIFQYYREEENGRGNFPPRFSGLQFPNYSSELNVNALELDDSALYLCASSPGAGGTTDTQYFGPGTRLTVL.

The chain couples TRBV7-9 to TRBJ1-5; TCRdb selects TRBD1, and the lack of DNA leaves this call unchecked. Germline CDR1 reads SEHNR; CDR2 reads FQNEAQ (reference sequence). CDR3 length equals 13 residues. CDR3: CASSADSVQPQHF.

The CDR3 spells CASSLERHRTDTQYF. V usage is TRBV7-8 and J usage is TRBJ2-3. The CDR3 loop spans 15 amino acids. Germline V CDR1 and CDR2: SGHVS, FQNEAQ.

V gene TRBV28 combines with J gene TRBJ2-7; TCRdb picks TRBD2, but there is no DNA to check that call. Germline CDR1 and CDR2: MDHEN and SYDVKM. The CDR3 length is 13 residues. The CDR3 protein is CASLQSPFYEQYF.

The chain employs TRBV11-1 and TRBJ1-6; the D call from TCRdb, TRBD1, cannot be confirmed without DNA. Germline CDR1 reads SGHAT; CDR2 reads FQDESV (reference sequence). The CDR3 runs 14 residues. CDR3 residues: CASSTRDRGRPLHF.

The chain combines TRBV5-1 with TRBJ2-1; the D call of TRBD2 rests on TCRdb alone, since no DNA is present to check it. CDR1 SGHRS and CDR2 YFSETQ come from the germline V gene. The CDR3 has 15 residues. CDR3 protein: CASSLDSVAYNEQFF.

The genes are TRBV7-2 and TRBJ1-5. The CDR3 covers 17 residues. The germline V gene has CDR1 SGHTA and CDR2 FQGNSA. The CDR3 region is CASSLVGRAGFNQPQHF.

The chain links TRBV5-1 to TRBJ2-2; without DNA, the TCRdb call of TRBD1 cannot be checked. CDR1 and CDR2 from the germline V gene are SGHRS and YFSETQ. The CDR3 consists of 17 residues. The CDR3 here is CASSFQAGVPNTGELFF.

The chain combines TRBV20-1 with TRBJ1-1. The CDR3 length is 13 residues. Germline V CDR1 and CDR2: DFQATT, SNEGSKA (reference sequence). The CDR3 here is CSARPTVVTEAFF.

This rearrangement joins TRBV7-2 to TRBJ2-2; TCRdb selects TRBD1, and the lack of DNA leaves this call unchecked. The CDR3 totals 15 residues. Germline loops: CDR1 SGHTA, CDR2 FQGNSA. CDR3: CASSFQGLGTGELFF.

The V gene is TRBV19, the J gene TRBJ2-7; TCRdb selects TRBD2, and the lack of DNA leaves this call unchecked. CDR3 length equals 21 residues. Germline V gene data show CDR1 as LNHDA and CDR2 as SQIVND (reference sequence). The CDR3 sequence is CASREGDPNRPIRGREYEQYF.

This chain links TRBV21-1 with TRBJ2-7. TRBV21-1 is classified as a pseudogene. This CDR3 comprises 15 residues. The CDR3 here is CASIPRPFVTYEQYF.